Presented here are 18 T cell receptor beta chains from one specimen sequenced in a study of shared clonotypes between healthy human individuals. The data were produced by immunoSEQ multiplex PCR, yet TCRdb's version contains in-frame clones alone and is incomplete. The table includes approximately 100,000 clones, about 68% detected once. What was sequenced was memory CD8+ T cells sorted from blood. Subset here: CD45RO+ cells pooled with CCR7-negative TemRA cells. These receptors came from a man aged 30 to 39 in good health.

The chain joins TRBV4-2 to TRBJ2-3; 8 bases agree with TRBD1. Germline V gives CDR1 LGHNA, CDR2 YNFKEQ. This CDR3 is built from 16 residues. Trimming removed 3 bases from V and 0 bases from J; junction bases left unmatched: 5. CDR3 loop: CASSQSNRGSTDTQYF. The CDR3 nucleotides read TGTGCCAGCAGCCAGTCCAACAGGGGGAGCACAGATACGCAGTATTTT.

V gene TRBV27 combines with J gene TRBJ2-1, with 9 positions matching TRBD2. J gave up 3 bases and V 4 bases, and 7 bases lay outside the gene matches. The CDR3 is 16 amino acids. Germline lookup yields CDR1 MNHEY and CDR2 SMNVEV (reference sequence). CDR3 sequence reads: CASSSLSGRVYNEQFF. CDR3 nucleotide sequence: TGTGCCAGCAGTTCCCTTAGCGGGAGAGTCTACAATGAGCAGTTCTTC.

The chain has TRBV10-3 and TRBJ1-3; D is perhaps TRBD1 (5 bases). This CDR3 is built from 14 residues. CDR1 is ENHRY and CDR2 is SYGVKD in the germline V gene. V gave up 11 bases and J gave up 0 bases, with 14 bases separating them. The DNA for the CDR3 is TGTGCCTCCCAACAGGACCCCTCTGGAAACACCATATATTTT. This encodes CASQQDPSGNTIYF.

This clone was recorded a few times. The CDR3 loop reads CASSLPQEGDRGAEAFF. The CDR3 DNA sequence: TGTGCCAGCAGCTTACCCCAGGAGGGGGACAGAGGCGCTGAAGCTTTCTTT. The V call is TRBV7-9, the J call TRBJ1-1, with 7 bases lining up with TRBD1. Per germline, CDR1 SEHNR and CDR2 FQNEAQ (reference sequence). V was clipped by 2 bases and J by 6 bases; unmatched bases: 15. This CDR3 is built from 17 residues.

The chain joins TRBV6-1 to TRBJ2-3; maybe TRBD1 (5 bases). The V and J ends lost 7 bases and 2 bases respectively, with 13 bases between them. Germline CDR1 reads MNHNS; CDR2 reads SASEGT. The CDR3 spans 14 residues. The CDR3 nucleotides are TGTGCCAGCATAGGGGAAGAGGTCACAGATACGCAGTATTTT. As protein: CASIGEEVTDTQYF.

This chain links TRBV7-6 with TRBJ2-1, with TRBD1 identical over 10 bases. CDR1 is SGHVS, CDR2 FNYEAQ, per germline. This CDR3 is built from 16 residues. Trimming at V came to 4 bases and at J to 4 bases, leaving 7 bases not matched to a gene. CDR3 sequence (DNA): TGTGCCAGCAGCTCCAACGACAGGGGGCTTTACAATGAGCAGTTCTTC. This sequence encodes CASSSNDRGLYNEQFF.

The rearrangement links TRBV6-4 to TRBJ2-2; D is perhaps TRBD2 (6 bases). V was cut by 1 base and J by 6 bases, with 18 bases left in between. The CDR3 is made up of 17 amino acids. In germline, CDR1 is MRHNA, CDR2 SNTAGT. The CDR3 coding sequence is TGTGCCAGCAGTGACTGGCCCCTAGCGAGTAGCTCCGGGGAGCTGTTTTTT. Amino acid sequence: CASSDWPLASSSGELFF.

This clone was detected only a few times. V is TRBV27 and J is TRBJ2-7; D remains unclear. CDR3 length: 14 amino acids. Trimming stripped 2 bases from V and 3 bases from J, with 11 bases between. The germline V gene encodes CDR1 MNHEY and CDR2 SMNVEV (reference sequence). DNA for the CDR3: TGTGCCAGCAGTTTACAGCGCGAGCACTACGAGCAGTACTTC. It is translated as CASSLQREHYEQYF.

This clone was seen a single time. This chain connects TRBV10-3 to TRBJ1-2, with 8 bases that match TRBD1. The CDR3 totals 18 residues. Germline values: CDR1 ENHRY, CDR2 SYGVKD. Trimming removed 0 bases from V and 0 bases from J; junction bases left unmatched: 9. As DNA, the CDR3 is TGTGCCATCAGTGAGTCCCGAGGACAGGGTCAGGCTAACTATGGCTACACCTTC. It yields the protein CAISESRGQGQANYGYTF.

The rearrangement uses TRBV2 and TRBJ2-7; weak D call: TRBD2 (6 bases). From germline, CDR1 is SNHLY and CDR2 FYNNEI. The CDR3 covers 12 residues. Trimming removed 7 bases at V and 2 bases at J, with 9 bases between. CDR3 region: CASTGRPYEQYF. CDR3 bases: TGTGCCAGCACCGGGAGACCCTACGAGCAGTACTTC.

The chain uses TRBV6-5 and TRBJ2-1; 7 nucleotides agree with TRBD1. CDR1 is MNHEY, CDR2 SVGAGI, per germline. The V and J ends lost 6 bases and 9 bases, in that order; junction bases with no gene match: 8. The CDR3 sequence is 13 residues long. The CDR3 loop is CASRGDSTGEQFF. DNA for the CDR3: TGTGCCAGCAGGGGGGACAGTACCGGTGAGCAGTTCTTC.

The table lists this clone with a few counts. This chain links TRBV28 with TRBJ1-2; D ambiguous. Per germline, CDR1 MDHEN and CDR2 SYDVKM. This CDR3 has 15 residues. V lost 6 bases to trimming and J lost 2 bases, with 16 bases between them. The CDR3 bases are TGTGCCAGCAGCTCTCCGGGAACGGGGAACTATGGCTACACCTTC. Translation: CASSSPGTGNYGYTF.

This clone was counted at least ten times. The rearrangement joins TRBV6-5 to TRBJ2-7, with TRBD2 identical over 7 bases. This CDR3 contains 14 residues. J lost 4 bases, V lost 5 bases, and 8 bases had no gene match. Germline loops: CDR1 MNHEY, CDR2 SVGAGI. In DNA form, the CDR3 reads TGTGCCAGCAGTGGGGGGGGGTCCTCATACGAGCAGTACTTC. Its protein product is CASSGGGSSYEQYF.

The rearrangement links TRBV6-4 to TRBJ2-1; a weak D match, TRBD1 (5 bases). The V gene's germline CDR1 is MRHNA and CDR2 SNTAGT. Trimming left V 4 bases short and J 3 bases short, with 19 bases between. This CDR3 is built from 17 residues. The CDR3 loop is CASSAQGPRWNYNEQFF. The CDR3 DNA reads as TGTGCCAGCAGTGCCCAGGGTCCTCGATGGAACTACAATGAGCAGTTCTTC.

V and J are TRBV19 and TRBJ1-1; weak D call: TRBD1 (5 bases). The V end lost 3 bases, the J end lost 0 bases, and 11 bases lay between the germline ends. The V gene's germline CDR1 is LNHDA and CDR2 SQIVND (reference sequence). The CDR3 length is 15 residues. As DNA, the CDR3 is TGTGCCAGTAGTATTTGGTCGGGGGTGAACACTGAAGCTTTCTTT. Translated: CASSIWSGVNTEAFF.

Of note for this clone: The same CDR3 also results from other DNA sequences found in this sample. Here the CDR3 reads CASSLGLSEQFF. CDR3 nucleotide sequence: TGTGCCAGCAGCTTAGGTCTGAGTGAGCAGTTCTTC. The chain uses TRBV7-9 and TRBJ2-1; D unresolved. Deletions cut 1 base from V and 9 bases from J, with 7 bases between. Germline-derived CDR1 and CDR2 are SEHNR and FQNEAQ (reference sequence). This CDR3 region has 12 residues.

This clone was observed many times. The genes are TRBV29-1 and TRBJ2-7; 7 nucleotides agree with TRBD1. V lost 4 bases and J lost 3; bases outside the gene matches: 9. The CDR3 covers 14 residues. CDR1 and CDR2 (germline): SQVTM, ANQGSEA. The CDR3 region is CSVVGGQRDYEQYF. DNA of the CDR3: TGCAGCGTTGTAGGGGGACAGAGGGACTACGAGCAGTACTTC.

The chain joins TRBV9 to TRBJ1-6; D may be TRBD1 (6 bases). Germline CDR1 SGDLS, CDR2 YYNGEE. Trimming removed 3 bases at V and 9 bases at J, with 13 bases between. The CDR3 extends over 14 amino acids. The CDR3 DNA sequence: TGTGCCAGCAGCGGCGGACAGCCATCTTCACCCCTCCACTTT. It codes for CASSGGQPSSPLHF.